One and the same sample provided the 9 T cell receptor beta chains below, sequenced in a study of blood T cell repertoires in COVID-19 (dated by TCRdb to between 2020 and 2021). Libraries were made using the immunoSEQ multiplex PCR assay. TCRdb mirrors the immuneACCESS table, restricted to in-frame sequences. Some clones are absent from its copies; in checked studies, under half trace to an unresolved V gene, and the reason for the others is unknown. For this sample there are some 350,000 clones; around 91% appear just once. The leading ten clones occupy around 3.5% of the sample. The sequenced sample consisted of peripheral blood. Every receptor here comes from a woman between 18 and 29 years old who had recovered from COVID-19.

This chain uses TRBV28 with TRBJ1-3; TRBD1 is a possible D gene (5 bases). CDR3 size: 14 residues. Trimming shortened V by 3 bases and J by 4 bases, and 10 bases separated the two germline ends. From germline, CDR1 is MDHEN and CDR2 SYDVKM. CDR3 DNA sequence: TGTGCCAGCAGTTTGATGCAGGGAGGAAACACCATATATTTT. Translating gives CASSLMQGGNTIYF.

The chain uses TRBV9 and TRBJ2-2; D gene unclear. The germline CDR1 and CDR2 sequences are SGDLS and YYNGEE. The CDR3 sequence is 13 residues long. The V end was cut by 0 bases, the J end by 5 bases, with 5 bases between. Here the CDR3 reads CASSVDWTGELFF. CDR3 DNA sequence: TGTGCCAGCAGCGTAGACTGGACCGGGGAGCTGTTTTTT.

The chain couples TRBV27 to TRBJ2-7; 11 nucleotides agree with TRBD2. Germline lookup yields CDR1 MNHEY and CDR2 SMNVEV (reference sequence). The V gene end was trimmed by 5 bases and the J gene end by 1 base; junction bases not matched to a gene: 10. CDR3 length equals 17 residues. CDR3 sequence: CASSIGTSGPDSYEQYV. The CDR3 nucleotides are TGTGCCAGCAGTATAGGGACTAGCGGACCTGATTCCTACGAGCAGTACGTC.

This clone was counted once. As DNA, the CDR3 is TGTGCCAGCAGCCAACTAGCGGGAGGATCCTACGAGCAGTACGTC. This translates into CASSQLAGGSYEQYV. The chain carries TRBV6-2 or TRBV6-3 and TRBJ2-7, with 12 bases identical to TRBD2. Germline V lookup: CDR1 MNHEY, CDR2 SVGEGT. The CDR3 has 15 amino acids. Trimming at V came to 6 bases and at J to 1 base, leaving 4 bases not matched to a gene.

The V call is TRBV7-2, the J call TRBJ2-4; 7 bases map to TRBD1. The length of the CDR3 is 16 residues. Per the germline V gene, CDR1 is SGHTA and CDR2 is FQGNSA. V shed 2 bases and J 0 bases; nucleotides not matched to a gene: 4. CDR3 in DNA: TGTGCCAGCAGCTTATTTAGGGGGCTAGCCAAAAACATTCAGTACTTC. Translated, it gives CASSLFRGLAKNIQYF.

The chain joins TRBV2 to TRBJ1-3; D not certain. V lost 3 bases and J 4 bases, leaving 4 bases between the germline ends. The CDR3 spans 12 residues. Per the germline V gene, CDR1 is SNHLY and CDR2 is FYNNEI. The CDR3 here is CASSERGNTIYF. As DNA, the CDR3 is TGTGCCAGCAGTGAGAGAGGAAACACCATATATTTT.

The chain carries TRBV7-2 and TRBJ2-5, with 14 positions matching TRBD2. CDR1 and CDR2 (germline): SGHTA, FQGNSA. The V and J ends lost 5 bases and 5 bases, in that order; junction bases with no gene match: 4. The CDR3 extends over 15 amino acids. CDR3 DNA: TGTGCCAGCAGCACCCGACTAGCGGGAGGGGAGACCCAGTACTTC. Translation gives CASSTRLAGGETQYF.

The chain joins TRBV4-3 to TRBJ1-2, with D tentatively TRBD1 (6 bases). The CDR3 runs to 15 residues. Trimming took off 0 bases at V and 6 bases at J, with 14 bases between the two ends. Germline CDR1 is LGHNA and CDR2 is YSLEER. In DNA, the CDR3 is TGCGCCAGCAGCCAAGACGCGCAGGGGCTTGATGGCTACACCTTC. This codes for CASSQDAQGLDGYTF.

The chain recombines TRBV30 with TRBJ2-5; perhaps D is TRBD1 or TRBD2 (5 bases each). The CDR3 runs to 12 residues. Between the trimmed V and J ends, which lost 5 bases and 5 bases, there was a span of 12 bases. The V gene's germline CDR1 is GTSNPN and CDR2 SVGIG (reference sequence). The CDR3 DNA reads as TGTGCCTGGGGGACGGGTTGGGAGACCCAGTACTTC. This sequence encodes CAWGTGWETQYF.